The clone carrying this T cell receptor beta chain has only a few counts. Its target is unknown. Germline CDR1 is MNHEY and CDR2 is SMNVEV (reference sequence). The V gene end was trimmed by 2 bases and the J gene end by 4 bases; junction bases not matched to a gene: 10. The CDR3 totals 16 residues. The sample belongs to a study of regulatory T cells in long-lasting Graves disease. The study, taken as a whole, reports: The persistent group shared 2,700 or so public clonotypes, more than the 850 to 1,000 shared by new patients.

iRepertoire HTBI primers and Arm-PCR of CDR3 regions built TCR beta libraries. MiXCR, run by TCRdb on the multiplex PCR reads, gives a single entry per CDR3 protein. The data contain over 500,000 distinct CDR3 sequences, about 15% of them singletons. Time point here: newly diagnosed GD, antithyroid drugs for less than 3 months. The TCR library was made from RNA that had been extracted from PBMCs in TRIzol. This same sample was also part of a study on T cells in Graves' hyperthyroidism and ophthalmopathy.

V and J are TRBV27 and TRBJ1-2; 7 bases fit TRBD1. The sequence came from a man in his late teens or twenties with Graves disease. Sequencing used peripheral blood mononuclear cells (PBMCs), obtained at new diagnosis, from a patient treated with antithyroid drugs. CDR3 region: CASSLRSNRGPYGYTF. The CDR3 bases are TGTGCCAGCAGTTTACGAAGTAACAGGGGCCCCTATGGCTACACCTTC.